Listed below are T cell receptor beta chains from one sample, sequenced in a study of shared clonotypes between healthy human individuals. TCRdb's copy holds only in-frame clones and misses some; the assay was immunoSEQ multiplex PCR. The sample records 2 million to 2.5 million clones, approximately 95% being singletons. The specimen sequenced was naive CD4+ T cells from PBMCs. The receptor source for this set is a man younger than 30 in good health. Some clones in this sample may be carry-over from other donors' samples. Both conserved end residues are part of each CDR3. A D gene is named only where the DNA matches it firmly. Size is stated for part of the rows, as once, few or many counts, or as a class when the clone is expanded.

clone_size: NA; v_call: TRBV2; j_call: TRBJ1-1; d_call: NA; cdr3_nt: TGTGCCAGCAGTGAAGCGGGTCGGCACAGAGGGAACACTGAAGCTTTCTTT; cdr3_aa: CASSEAGRHRGNTEAFF
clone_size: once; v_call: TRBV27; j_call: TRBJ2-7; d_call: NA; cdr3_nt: TGTGCCAGCAGTACCCAGGGTGGGGACTCCTACGAGCAGTACTTC; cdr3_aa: CASSTQGGDSYEQYF
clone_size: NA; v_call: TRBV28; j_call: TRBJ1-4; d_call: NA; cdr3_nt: TGTGCCAGCAGAATGGATGGAAATGAAAAACTGTTTTTT; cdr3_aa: CASRMDGNEKLFF
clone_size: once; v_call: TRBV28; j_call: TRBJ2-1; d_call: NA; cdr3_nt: TGTGCCAGCAGTCGCAGGGAATATGAGCAGTTCTTC; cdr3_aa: CASSRREYEQFF
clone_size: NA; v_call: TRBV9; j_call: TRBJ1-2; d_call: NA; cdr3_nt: TGTGCCAGCAGCGTAGTCGGCGCGGGGGGCTACACCTTC; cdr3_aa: CASSVVGAGGYTF
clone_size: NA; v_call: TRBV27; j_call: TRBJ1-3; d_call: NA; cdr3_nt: TGTGCCAGCAGAACAGTGGCCTCTGGAAACACCATATATTTT; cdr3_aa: CASRTVASGNTIYF
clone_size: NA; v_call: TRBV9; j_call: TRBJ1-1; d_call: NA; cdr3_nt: TGTGCCAGCAGCGTAGATCCTGAGGGGTTTGCTTTCTTT; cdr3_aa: CASSVDPEGFAFF
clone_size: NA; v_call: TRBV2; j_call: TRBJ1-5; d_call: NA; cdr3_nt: TGTGCCAGCAGCGGAACAGGGAAGCAGCCCCAGCATTTT; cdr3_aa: CASSGTGKQPQHF
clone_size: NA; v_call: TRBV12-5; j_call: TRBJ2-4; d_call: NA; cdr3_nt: TGTGCTAGTGAGGGGCTCCTGGGGGACATTCAGTACTTC; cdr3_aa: CASEGLLGDIQYF
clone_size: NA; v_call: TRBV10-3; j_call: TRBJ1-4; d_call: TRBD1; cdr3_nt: TGTGCCATCAGTGAGTCGGCCACAGGGGAAGGGAAACTGTTTTTT; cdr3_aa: CAISESATGEGKLFF
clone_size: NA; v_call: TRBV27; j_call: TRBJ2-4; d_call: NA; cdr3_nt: TGTGCCAGCAGTACACCGGGCCAAAACATTCAGTACTTC; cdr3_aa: CASSTPGQNIQYF
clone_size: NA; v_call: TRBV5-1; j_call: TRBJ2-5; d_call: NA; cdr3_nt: TGCGCCAGCAGCCTGATGGATGGGGAGACCCAGTACTTC; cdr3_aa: CASSLMDGETQYF
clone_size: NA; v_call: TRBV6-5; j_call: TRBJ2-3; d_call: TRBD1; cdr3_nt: TGTGCCAGCAGACAGGGGTTCCGCACAGATACGCAGTATTTT; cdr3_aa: CASRQGFRTDTQYF
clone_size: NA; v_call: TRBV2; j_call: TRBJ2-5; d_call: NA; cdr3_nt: TGTGCCAGCAATTCCCGAGAGACCCAGTACTTC; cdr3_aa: CASNSRETQYF
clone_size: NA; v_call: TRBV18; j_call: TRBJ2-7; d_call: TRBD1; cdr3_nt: TGTGCCAGCTCACGTTCGGGACAGGGAGTGATCGAGCAGTACTTC; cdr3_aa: CASSRSGQGVIEQYF
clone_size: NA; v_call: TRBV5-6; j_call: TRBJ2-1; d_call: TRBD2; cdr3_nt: TGTGCCAGCAGCCGTAGGGCTAGCGGGGCCAGTGAGCAGTTCTTC; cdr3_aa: CASSRRASGASEQFF
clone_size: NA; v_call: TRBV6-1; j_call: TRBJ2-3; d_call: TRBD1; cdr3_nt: TGTGCCAGCACTCGACAGGGGGCGCCGACCGATACGCAGTATTTT; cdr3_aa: CASTRQGAPTDTQYF
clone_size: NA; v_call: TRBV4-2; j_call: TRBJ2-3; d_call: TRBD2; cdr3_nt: TGTGCCAGCAGCCAAGGTCTGGCGGGAGGAACCCCCGATACGCAGTATTTT; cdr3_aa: CASSQGLAGGTPDTQYF
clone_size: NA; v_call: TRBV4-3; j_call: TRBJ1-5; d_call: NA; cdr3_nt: TGCGCCAGCAGCCAAGGGGCAGGGAGAGGTAACAATCAGCCCCAGCATTTT; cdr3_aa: CASSQGAGRGNNQPQHF
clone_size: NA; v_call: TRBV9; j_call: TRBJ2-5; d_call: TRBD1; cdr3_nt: TGTGCCAGCAGCGTAGTCGATGGGGTTCCTTTCAGAGGGGGCTCGGGAGAGACCCAGTACTTC; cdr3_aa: CASSVVDGVPFRGGSGETQYF
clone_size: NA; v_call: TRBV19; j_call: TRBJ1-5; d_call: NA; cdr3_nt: TGTGCCAGTAGTATTGTGGGGCCCAGTCAGCCCCAGCATTTT; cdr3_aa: CASSIVGPSQPQHF
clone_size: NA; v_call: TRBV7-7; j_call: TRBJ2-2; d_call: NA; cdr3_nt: TGTGCCAGCAGCCCCCAGGCCGGGGAGCTGTTTTTT; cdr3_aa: CASSPQAGELFF